These 19 T cell receptor beta chains originate from one sample sequenced in a study of CD8 T cells in ankylosing spondylitis. Findings and caveats of the study: It appeared that ankylosing spondylitis blood was characterized by a TCR beta motif of about eight highly homologous variants.

No antigen is known for these receptors. From the 5' RACE reads, TCRdb called clonotypes with MiXCR, one entry per CDR3 protein. This table has some 700,000 distinct CDR3 sequences, 15% to 20% appearing once. Sequencing was carried out using blood, either unsorted or a sorted T cell fraction (not recorded which). All receptors come from a male donor with ankylosing spondylitis.

In its sample, this clonotype was seen a few times. This chain connects TRBV4-1 to TRBJ1-5, with D unresolved. The CDR3 covers 13 residues. Trimming cost V 0 bases and J 7 bases, with 7 bases left between them. Germline CDR1 reads MGHRA; CDR2 reads YSYEKL. The CDR3, as DNA: TGCGCCAGCAGCCAAGATGGAGAACAGCCCCAGCATTTT. It specifies CASSQDGEQPQHF.

This chain links TRBV4-2 with TRBJ1-1; the D gene is possibly TRBD1 (6 bases). This CDR3 region has 15 residues. With 4 bases removed from V and 6 bases from J, the gap between germline ends came to 18 bases. The germline V gene encodes CDR1 LGHNA and CDR2 YNFKEQ. Here the CDR3 reads CASSRGGGKVAEAFF. CDR3 nucleotide sequence: TGTGCCAGCAGCCGCGGAGGGGGGAAGGTCGCTGAAGCTTTCTTT.

V usage is TRBV20-1 and J usage is TRBJ1-2; no reliable D call. V lost 0 bases and J lost 4, with 9 bases in between. There are 13 residues in the CDR3. Germline V CDR1 and CDR2: DFQATT, SNEGSKA (reference sequence). Here the CDR3 reads CSARDEAVYGYTF. CDR3 nucleotide sequence: TGCAGTGCTAGAGATGAGGCAGTCTATGGCTACACCTTC.

This clonotype has only a few counts. J is TRBJ1-2 and V is TRBV9; no clear D gene. The V and J ends lost 4 bases and 4 bases respectively, with 23 bases between them. Germline CDR1 and CDR2: SGDLS and YYNGEE. The CDR3 sequence is 17 residues long. This CDR3 is CASSRDLGQSGSYGYTF. CDR3 DNA sequence: TGTGCCAGCAGCCGCGACCTAGGGCAATCTGGGAGCTATGGCTACACCTTC.

This clonotype was detected a few times. J is TRBJ1-5 and V is TRBV4-1; D gene unclear. CDR3 length: 15 residues. Germline loops: CDR1 MGHRA, CDR2 YSYEKL. Trimming removed 0 bases from V and 1 base from J, with 7 bases in between. The CDR3, as DNA: TGCGCCAGCAGCCAAGAAGAACAGAGCAATCAGCCCCAGCATTTT. Protein product: CASSQEEQSNQPQHF.

V gene TRBV20-1 combines with J gene TRBJ2-7; D may be TRBD1 (5 bases). Germline CDR1 is DFQATT and CDR2 is SNEGSKA (reference sequence). This CDR3 region has 13 residues. V lost 4 bases and J lost 6, with 16 bases in between. The CDR3 DNA reads as TGCAGTGCTAACGCCCAGGGTATGGGCGAGCAGTACTTC. As protein: CSANAQGMGEQYF.

The V call is TRBV24-1, the J call TRBJ2-1; 10 bases map to TRBD2. Unmatched junction bases numbered 13, after V lost 5 bases and J lost 7 bases. Germline CDR1 KGHDR, CDR2 SFDVKD. The CDR3 loop spans 17 amino acids. Here the CDR3 DNA reads TGTGCCACCAGTGGCTCCTTACTAGCGGGAACAGTTAATGAGCAGTTCTTC. This gives the protein CATSGSLLAGTVNEQFF.

This clonotype came up a few times. The gene calls are TRBV11-2 and TRBJ1-2; D not certain. This CDR3 has 12 residues. CDR1 is SGHAT and CDR2 is FQNNGV in the germline V gene. V was clipped by 0 bases and J by 6 bases, with 5 bases between them. The CDR3 loop is CASSLDGDGYTF. The CDR3 DNA reads as TGTGCCAGCAGCTTAGATGGGGATGGCTACACCTTC.

This clonotype appeared a few times. The chain recombines TRBV29-1 with TRBJ2-1, with 10 bases fitting TRBD2. The trim removed 2 bases at V and 7 bases at J, leaving 8 bases unmatched. There are 15 residues in the CDR3. Per the germline V gene, CDR1 is SQVTM and CDR2 is ANQGSEA. For the CDR3, the DNA is TGCAGCGTTGAATTTGTACTAGCGGGGTGGAATGAGCAGTTCTTC. This sequence encodes CSVEFVLAGWNEQFF.

The gene calls are TRBV12-3 or TRBV12-4 and TRBJ2-2; 7 bases fit TRBD2. This CDR3 has 13 amino acids. V dropped 3 bases and J dropped 5; count of bases not matched to a gene: 0. The CDR3 is CASSLRETGELFF. The DNA for the CDR3 is TGTGCCAGCAGTTTGCGGGAGACCGGGGAGCTGTTTTTT.

The sample holds a few counts of this clonotype. The chain carries TRBV9 and TRBJ2-1, with 10 bases identical to TRBD2. CDR3 length: 20 residues. The V and J ends lost 3 bases and 7 bases, in that order; junction bases with no gene match: 22. The germline V gene has CDR1 SGDLS and CDR2 YYNGEE. This CDR3 is CASSGNFKLAGNHLTNEQFF. CDR3 bases: TGTGCCAGCAGCGGAAATTTCAAACTAGCGGGAAATCACCTCACTAATGAGCAGTTCTTC. The full variable domain, with the rest looked up from reference TRBV9 and TRBJ2-1, is DSGVTQTPKHLITATGQRVTLRCSPRSGDLSVYWYQQSLDQGLQFLIQYYNGEERAKGNILERFSAQQFPDLHSELNLSSLELGDSALYFCASSGNFKLAGNHLTNEQFFGPGTRLTVL.

This chain joins TRBV7-2 and TRBJ2-7; 12 bases map to TRBD2. From germline, CDR1 is SGHTA and CDR2 FQGNSA. The CDR3 runs to 16 residues. J lost 0 bases, V lost 5 bases, and 5 bases had no gene match. The CDR3 DNA reads as TGTGCCAGCAGCGTGACTAGCGGGGGCACCTCCTACGAGCAGTACTTC. Translating it yields CASSVTSGGTSYEQYF. The full variable domain, its missing parts supplied by reference TRBV7-2 and TRBJ2-7, is GAGVSQSPSNKVTEKGKDVELRCDPISGHTALYWYRQSLGQGLEFLIYFQGNSAPDKSGLPSDRFSAERTGGSVSTLTIQRTQQEDSAVYLCASSVTSGGTSYEQYFGPGTRLTVT.

This chain connects TRBV20-1 to TRBJ2-7; 7 bases are shared with TRBD1. Germline V gene lookup returns CDR1 DFQATT and CDR2 SNEGSKA (reference sequence). The CDR3 runs 14 residues. V trimming: 2 bases; J trimming: 0 bases; junction bases outside the gene matches: 4. The CDR3 region has the DNA TGCAGTGCTAGAAGGGACAGCGACTCCTACGAGCAGTACTTC. It translates to CSARRDSDSYEQYF.

The rearrangement links TRBV12-3 or TRBV12-4 to TRBJ1-2; a weak D match, TRBD1 (5 bases). The length of the CDR3 is 13 residues. The V end lost 6 bases, the J end lost 3 bases, and 11 bases lay between the germline ends. The CDR3, as DNA: TGTGCCAGCAGGTCCCGGGGGTACTATGGCTACACCTTC. Translating it yields CASRSRGYYGYTF.

This chain uses TRBV2 with TRBJ2-7, with D perhaps TRBD2 (7 bases). This CDR3 spans 13 amino acids. Germline V CDR1 and CDR2: SNHLY, FYNNEI. Trimming took off 8 bases at V and 5 bases at J, with 16 bases between the two ends. CDR3 residues: CASEGGVWDEQYF. CDR3 bases: TGTGCCAGCGAGGGGGGGGTTTGGGACGAGCAGTACTTC. The full variable domain, completed using reference TRBV2 and TRBJ2-7, is EPEVTQTPSHQVTQMGQEVILRCVPISNHLYFYWYRQILGQKVEFLVSFYNNEISEKSEIFDDQFSVERPDGSNFTLKIRSTKLEDSAMYFCASEGGVWDEQYFGPGTRLTVT.

This clonotype has more than one count but fewer than ten. This chain connects TRBV14 to TRBJ2-1; 9 bases line up with TRBD1. Per the germline V gene, CDR1 is SGHDN and CDR2 is FVKESK. After removal of 4 bases from V and 8 bases from J, the junction contained 6 bases not matched to a gene. The CDR3 runs 14 residues. CDR3 sequence (DNA): TGTGCCAGCAGCCGGGACAGGGTTCGCGATGAGCAGTTCTTC. Encoded protein: CASSRDRVRDEQFF.

The chain has TRBV27 and TRBJ1-1, with D perhaps matching TRBD1 (5 bases). V lost 4 bases, J lost 7 bases, and 16 bases lay in between. The CDR3 covers 14 residues. The germline CDR1 and CDR2 sequences are MNHEY and SMNVEV (reference sequence). CDR3 DNA: TGTGCCAGCAGTTGGAGAGGGGAAGGGAGTGAAGCTTTCTTT. Translating gives CASSWRGEGSEAFF.

This clonotype occurred a few times. V gene TRBV12-3 or TRBV12-4 combines with J gene TRBJ1-1; D is ambiguous. Trimming cost V 2 bases and J 7 bases, with 5 bases left between them. The CDR3 totals 11 residues. CDR3 nucleotide sequence: TGTGCCAGCAGTTTACAGGATGAAGCTTTCTTT. Its translation is CASSLQDEAFF.

J is TRBJ2-7 and V is TRBV4-1; 7 bases are a match to TRBD2. With 0 bases clipped from V and 3 bases from J, the junction kept 5 bases outside the gene matches. The CDR3 loop spans 15 amino acids. Germline-derived CDR1 and CDR2 are MGHRA and YSYEKL. CDR3 sequence (DNA): TGCGCCAGCAGCCAAGAGTCGGGGGGATACTACGAGCAGTACTTC. It codes for CASSQESGGYYEQYF.